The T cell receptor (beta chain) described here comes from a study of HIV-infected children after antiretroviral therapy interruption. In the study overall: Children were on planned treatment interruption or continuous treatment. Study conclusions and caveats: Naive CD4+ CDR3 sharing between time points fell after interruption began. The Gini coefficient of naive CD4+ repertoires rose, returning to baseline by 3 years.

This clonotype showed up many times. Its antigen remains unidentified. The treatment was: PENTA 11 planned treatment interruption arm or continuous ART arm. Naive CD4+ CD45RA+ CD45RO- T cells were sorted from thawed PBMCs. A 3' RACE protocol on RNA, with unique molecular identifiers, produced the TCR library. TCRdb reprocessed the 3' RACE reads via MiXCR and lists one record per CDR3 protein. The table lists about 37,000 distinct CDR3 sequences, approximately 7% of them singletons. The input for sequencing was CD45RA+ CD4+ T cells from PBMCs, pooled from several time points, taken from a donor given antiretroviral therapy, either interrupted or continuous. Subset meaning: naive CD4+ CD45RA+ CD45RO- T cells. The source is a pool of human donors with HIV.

CDR3 protein: CAISEKETQYF. The DNA of the CDR3 is TGTGCCATCAGTGAAAAGGAGACCCAGTACTTC. The chain recombines TRBV10-3 with TRBJ2-5; D unresolved. V lost 3 bases and J 5 bases, leaving 4 bases between the germline ends. The germline gives CDR1 ENHRY, CDR2 SYGVKD. The CDR3 is made up of 11 amino acids.